This T cell receptor beta chain came from a study of blood T cell repertoires in COVID-19. Study overall: COVID-19 samples collected from the United States, Italy and Spain covered acute and convalescent phases. In each case, the material was cDNA or gDNA derived from T cells, B-cell-depleted T cells, or PBMCs.

Authors' methods: Researchers report that nucleated cell counts were estimated from reference gene primer amplification. The method was immunoSEQ multiplex PCR; TCRdb's version includes in-frame clones alone and lacks a portion of them. V and J calls and clone size follow that table, whereas D and trimming were derived from the DNA. The sample lists some 120,000 clones, roughly 80% occurring once. This CDR3 contains 16 residues. Germline-derived CDR1 and CDR2 are SGHTA and FQGNSA. The V end lost 0 bases, the J end lost 8 bases, and 19 bases lay between the germline ends. The V gene is TRBV7-2, the J gene TRBJ1-2; tentative D call: TRBD1 (5 bases). The sequenced sample consisted of peripheral blood. This sequence was found in a human donor in a cohort sampled during active COVID-19. This CDR3 reads CASSLATGPHGAGYTF. CDR3 coding DNA: TGTGCCAGCAGCTTAGCAACCGGGCCCCATGGGGCCGGCTACACCTTC.